The rows below give T cell receptor beta chains drawn from one sample of a study of immune heterogeneity within non-small cell lung tumors. In TCRdb, the multiplex PCR reads were re-called with MiXCR into one record per CDR3 protein. Of about 22,000 distinct CDR3 sequences listed, around 28% are singletons. The sequenced material came from lung tumor tissue. Receptors originate from a middle-aged man with non-small cell lung cancer. Both conserved end residues are part of each CDR3. D genes are given only for firm matches. A row's size may be missing; if present it is once, few, many or a size class.

j_call | d_call | v_call | clone_size | cdr3_aa | cdr3_nt
TRBJ1-2 | . | TRBV11-1 | . | CASSPGAAYYGYTF | TGTGCCAGCAGCCCAGGGGCCGCCTACTATGGCTACACCTTC
TRBJ1-1 | TRBD1 | TRBV6-5 | medium-sized | CASRTNYRGNTEAFF | TGTGCCAGCAGGACAAATTACAGGGGGAACACTGAAGCTTTCTTT
TRBJ2-5 | . | TRBV5-6 | many | CASSLRETQYF | TGTGCCAGCAGCCTACGAGAGACCCAGTACTTC
TRBJ2-7 | . | TRBV7-8 | few | CASSSPREGKYEQYF | TGTGCCAGCAGCTCCCCCCGGGAAGGGAAATACGAGCAGTACTTC
TRBJ2-3 | . | TRBV12-3/TRBV12-4 | few | CASSFGADTQYF | TGTGCCAGCAGTTTTGGGGCGGATACGCAGTATTTT
TRBJ2-4 | . | TRBV28 | . | CASSLGSNIQYF | TGTGCCAGCAGTTTAGGGTCGAACATTCAGTACTTC
TRBJ2-5 | . | TRBV7-6 | . | CASSLGRSQYF | TGTGCCAGCAGCTTAGGGCGGTCCCAGTACTTC
TRBJ2-5 | . | TRBV5-1 | few | CASSLNLAQETQYF | TGCGCCAGCAGTCTAAATCTGGCGCAAGAGACCCAGTACTTC
TRBJ2-1 | TRBD2 | TRBV20-1 | many | CSARDRSGRSSYNEQFF | TGCAGTGCTAGAGATCGCAGCGGGAGGAGCTCCTACAATGAGCAGTTCTTC
TRBJ2-2 | . | TRBV20-1 | medium-sized | CSARAPGRGNTGELFF | TGCAGTGCTAGAGCTCCAGGCAGGGGCAACACCGGGGAGCTGTTTTTT
TRBJ2-7 | TRBD2 | TRBV6-5 | medium-sized | CASTPRLAGDYEQYF | TGTGCCAGCACCCCCCGTCTAGCGGGAGATTACGAGCAGTACTTC
TRBJ2-1 | TRBD2 | TRBV20-1 | . | CSARAPGLAGGNEQFF | TGCAGTGCTAGAGCCCCGGGACTAGCGGGAGGCAATGAGCAGTTCTTC
TRBJ1-1 | . | TRBV6-1 | . | CASSEIGAVRTEAFF | TGTGCCAGCAGTGAAATTGGGGCAGTCCGCACTGAAGCTTTCTTT
TRBJ2-1 | . | TRBV18 | . | CASSGAFQGEQFF | TGTGCCAGCTCAGGGGCATTTCAAGGGGAGCAGTTCTTC
TRBJ2-5 | . | TRBV11-2 | few | CASSPIGGKETQYF | TGTGCCAGCAGCCCAATTGGCGGGAAAGAGACCCAGTACTTC
TRBJ2-3 | TRBD1 | TRBV6-1 | . | CASSLDRGRGTQYF | TGTGCCAGCAGCCTGGACAGGGGGCGCGGTACGCAGTATTTT
TRBJ2-3 | . | TRBV6-1 | many | CASSLRSTDTQYF | TGTGCCAGCAGCCTAAGGAGCACAGATACGCAGTATTTT
TRBJ1-1 | . | TRBV14 | many | CASSRSQGITEAFF | TGTGCCAGCAGCCGCTCACAGGGTATCACTGAAGCTTTCTTT
TRBJ2-2 | . | TRBV2 | many | CASSQVQANTGELFF | TGTGCCAGCAGCCAAGTTCAGGCGAACACCGGGGAGCTGTTTTTT
TRBJ2-7 | . | TRBV6-2/TRBV6-3 | many | CASSSSTSHEQYF | TGTGCCAGCAGTTCCTCCACAAGCCACGAGCAGTACTTC
TRBJ1-1 | . | TRBV12-3/TRBV12-4 | once | CARKLAGEAFF | TGTGCCCGCAAATTAGCGGGTGAAGCTTTCTTT
TRBJ2-1 | TRBD2 | TRBV11-3 | . | CASSSGLAGAAEQFF | TGTGCCAGCAGCTCAGGACTAGCGGGAGCAGCTGAGCAGTTCTTC
TRBJ2-7 | . | TRBV19 | medium-sized | CASSPLDTSYEQYF | TGTGCCAGTAGTCCTTTGGACACGTCCTACGAGCAGTACTTC
TRBJ1-1 | . | TRBV11-3 | few | CASSYERNTEAFF | TGTGCCAGCAGCTACGAGAGGAACACTGAAGCTTTCTTT
TRBJ2-6 | . | TRBV11-1 | . | CASSFSGANVLTF | TGTGCCAGCAGCTTTTCGGGGGCCAACGTCCTGACTTTC
TRBJ1-1 | . | TRBV5-1 | . | CASRDGTEAFF | TGCGCCAGCAGGGATGGGACTGAAGCTTTCTTT
TRBJ1-5 | TRBD1 | TRBV6-5 | few | CASSYPGGGNQPQHF | TGTGCCAGCAGTTACCCAGGGGGCGGCAATCAGCCCCAGCATTTT
TRBJ2-3 | . | TRBV2 | many | CASLRGLSTDTQYF | TGTGCCTCGCTAAGGGGACTGAGCACAGATACGCAGTATTTT
TRBJ2-5 | . | TRBV27 | medium-sized | CASSLLGGWGETQYF | TGTGCCAGCAGTTTGCTGGGGGGTTGGGGAGAGACCCAGTACTTC